This entry lists 18 T cell receptor beta chains sequenced from one sample in a study of T cells in Graves' hyperthyroidism and ophthalmopathy (dated by TCRdb to between 2018 and 2020). Libraries were built with multiplex PCR. Sequenced on an Illumina HiSeq 2000. The TCR beta CDR3 regions were amplified from RNA transcripts. The TCR CDR3 was subjected to a first round of RT-PCR using the HTBI primer set and the Qiagen OneStep RT-PCR kit. TCRdb reprocessing: public reads trimmed at Q25 with fastp, clones called with MiXCR, in-frame beta chains kept. Each entry merges the rows of one CDR3 protein and shows their most common DNA and genes. Present in this sample are more than 350,000 distinct CDR3 sequences, about a sixth of which were seen just once. Around a third of the sample belongs to the ten largest clones. Sequencing used blood. The receptors derive from a woman aged 25 to 45 with Graves' hyperthyroidism that later progressed to Graves' ophthalmopathy.

The chain has TRBV3-1 and TRBJ1-2; D remains unclear. Looked up from germline, CDR1 is LGHDT and CDR2 is YNNKEL (reference sequence). V lost 0 bases and J lost 4, with 9 bases in between. The CDR3 spans 14 residues. CDR3 DNA: TGTGCCAGCAGCCAAGAAGGCTTTGGCTATGGCTACACCTTC. Protein: CASSQEGFGYGYTF.

The J gene is TRBJ1-5, the V gene TRBV6-1; D gene unclear. Germline loops: CDR1 MNHNS, CDR2 SASEGT. The CDR3 is 14 residues long. Trimming cost V 6 bases and J 2 bases, with 11 bases left between them. Here the CDR3 reads CASRSTAGNQPQHF. CDR3 bases: TGTGCCAGCAGATCAACGGCGGGCAATCAGCCCCAGCATTTT.

A note on this clonotype: A much larger clone lies one base from this, so it may be a read error. The CDR3 end shows no conserved phenylalanine or tryptophan, and so a read error is likely. V usage is TRBV29-1 and J usage is TRBJ1-1; possibly TRBD1 for D (6 bases). CDR1 SQVTM and CDR2 ANQGSEA come from the germline V gene. This CDR3 has 13 amino acids. V gave up 3 bases and J gave up 1 base, with 9 bases separating them. CDR3 loop: CSVETGTNTEAFS. CDR3 sequence (DNA): TGCAGCGTTGAGACAGGAACGAACACTGAAGCTTTCTCT.

This clonotype was found many times. The CDR3 coding sequence is TGTGCCAGCAGCTCAACGCCGGGACCCCTCTTGAACACTGAAGCTTTCTTT. Translated: CASSSTPGPLLNTEAFF. This chain uses TRBV13 with TRBJ1-1, with D possibly matching TRBD1 (5 bases). The length of the CDR3 is 17 residues. The V gene's germline CDR1 is PRHDT and CDR2 FYEKMQ (reference sequence). Trimming pared 4 bases from V and 0 bases from J, leaving 18 bases between.

This clonotype was recorded a few times. V usage is TRBV6-1 and J usage is TRBJ1-3, with D perhaps matching TRBD1 (5 bases). The V end lost 2 bases, the J end lost 2 bases, and 7 bases lay between the germline ends. This CDR3 comprises 14 residues. Per germline, CDR1 MNHNS and CDR2 SASEGT. The CDR3 loop reads CASSERGAGNTIYF. CDR3 coding DNA: TGTGCCAGCAGTGAACGAGGGGCTGGAAACACCATATATTTT.

Many counts were recorded for this clonotype. The chain is built from TRBV2 and TRBJ2-1; TRBD2 matches at 8 bases. The ends lost 6 bases at V and 2 bases at J; junction bases unmatched: 6. CDR3 length: 15 amino acids. Germline-derived CDR1 and CDR2 are SNHLY and FYNNEI. In DNA, the CDR3 is TGTGCCAGCAGCGACACGGGGGGGGCCTACAATGAGCAGTTCTTC. Translation: CASSDTGGAYNEQFF.

The genes are TRBV5-1 and TRBJ2-7, with 7 bases that match TRBD1. In germline, CDR1 is SGHRS, CDR2 YFSETQ. The CDR3 is 15 amino acids. V gave up 0 bases and J gave up 3 bases; unmatched junction bases: 6. The CDR3 here is CASSLAQGSRYEQYF. CDR3 sequence (DNA): TGCGCCAGCAGCTTGGCACAGGGGTCTCGCTACGAGCAGTACTTC.

This clonotype has at least ten counts. The chain carries TRBV19 and TRBJ1-1; 8 bases match TRBD1. This CDR3 contains 14 residues. The germline CDR1 and CDR2 sequences are LNHDA and SQIVND (reference sequence). Trimming cost V 5 bases and J 4 bases; bases outside gene matches: 6. The CDR3 nucleotides read TGTGCCAGTAGTCAGCAGGGGGCCGTCACTGAAGCTTTCTTT. Translated: CASSQQGAVTEAFF.

This clonotype turned up a few times. The V call is TRBV7-9, the J call TRBJ1-2, with D hard to call. Trimming took off 5 bases at V and 3 bases at J, with 13 bases between the two ends. Germline loops: CDR1 SEHNR, CDR2 FQNEAQ (reference sequence). CDR3 length: 14 residues. The DNA of the CDR3 is TGTGCCAGCAGCCCACCGCCAGGTCACTATGGCTACACCTTC. Translating gives CASSPPPGHYGYTF.

A few counts support this clonotype. The chain uses TRBV4-1 and TRBJ2-1, with TRBD2 matching over 8 bases. Germline V gene lookup returns CDR1 MGHRA and CDR2 YSYEKL. The V gene end was trimmed by 2 bases and the J gene end by 8 bases; junction bases not matched to a gene: 8. The CDR3 loop spans 15 amino acids. Here the CDR3 reads CASSQRPPGGDEQFF. Written as DNA, the CDR3 is TGCGCCAGCAGCCAAAGGCCCCCCGGGGGGGATGAGCAGTTCTTC.

This clonotype was observed a handful of times. The V gene is TRBV5-1, the J gene TRBJ2-5, with 7 positions matching TRBD1. The CDR3 length is 16 residues. From germline, CDR1 is SGHRS and CDR2 YFSETQ. J gave up 2 bases and V 1 base, and 8 bases lay outside the gene matches. In DNA form, the CDR3 reads TGCGCCAGCAGCTTGCGGCCACAGGGGTATCAAGAGACCCAGTACTTC. Translation gives CASSLRPQGYQETQYF.

Many counts were recorded for this clonotype. This chain uses TRBV3-1 with TRBJ1-1; D gene unclear. The V and J ends lost 0 bases and 3 bases respectively, with 5 bases between them. Per germline, CDR1 LGHDT and CDR2 YNNKEL (reference sequence). This CDR3 is built from 13 residues. DNA of the CDR3: TGTGCCAGCAGCCAAGATGCTTACACTGAAGCTTTCTTT. This sequence encodes CASSQDAYTEAFF.

This clonotype showed up many times. The CDR3 DNA follows: TGTGCCAGCAGCTTAGATTGGGCAGGGGGGCCTTATGGCTACACCTTC. Translation: CASSLDWAGGPYGYTF. The chain recombines TRBV7-8 with TRBJ1-2, with 7 bases that match TRBD1. The V segment lost 1 base and the J segment 5 bases; nucleotides outside the gene matches: 10. Per the germline V gene, CDR1 is SGHVS and CDR2 is FQNEAQ. The CDR3 is 16 amino acids.

The V and J genes are TRBV5-1 and TRBJ2-5; maybe TRBD1 (5 bases). CDR3 length equals 17 residues. V was trimmed by 4 bases and J by 1 base, leaving 20 bases between them. The germline V gene has CDR1 SGHRS and CDR2 YFSETQ. CDR3 residues: CASSPRNRKTLQETQYF. The CDR3 DNA sequence: TGCGCCAGCAGCCCCCGAAACAGGAAGACCCTCCAAGAGACCCAGTACTTC.

This clonotype has a count of ten or more. V is TRBV28 and J is TRBJ2-1; D is perhaps TRBD2 (5 bases). CDR3 size: 14 residues. The V end was cut by 8 bases, the J end by 8 bases, with 19 bases between. Germline CDR1 reads MDHEN; CDR2 reads SYDVKM. CDR3 bases: TGTGCCAGCGGGGAAGCGGTAGTAACCTATGAGCAGTTCTTC. Protein sequence: CASGEAVVTYEQFF.

This clonotype has only a few counts. The chain joins TRBV19 to TRBJ2-7; D ambiguous. The CDR3 totals 14 residues. Germline V gene sequence: CDR1 LNHDA, CDR2 SQIVND (reference sequence). Trimming shortened V by 5 bases and J by 5 bases, and 16 bases separated the two germline ends. The CDR3 DNA reads as TGTGCCAGTAGTCCCCTTTTAACGGAGAACGAGCAGTACTTC. Its protein is CASSPLLTENEQYF.

This clonotype appeared a few times. A much bigger clone sits one base away, suggesting this may be a read error. The rearrangement joins TRBV6-1 to TRBJ1-4; 11 nucleotides align to TRBD1. The CDR3 covers 14 residues. Germline assignment: CDR1 MNHNS and CDR2 SASEGT. The CDR3 sequence: CASGQGALNEKLLF. CDR3 bases: TGTGCCAGCGGACAGGGGGCGCTTAATGAAAAACTGCTTTTT.

The sample holds many counts of this clonotype. V and J are TRBV5-6 and TRBJ1-1; D remains ambiguous. The germline V gene has CDR1 SGHDT and CDR2 YYEEEE. V lost 4 bases and J 3 bases, leaving 13 bases between the germline ends. There are 14 residues in the CDR3. The chain's CDR3 is CASSPGSWDTEAFF. The CDR3, as DNA: TGTGCCAGCAGCCCAGGAAGTTGGGACACTGAAGCTTTCTTT.